This is a list of T cell receptor beta chains from one sample in a study of blood T cell repertoires in COVID-19. Generated by immunoSEQ multiplex PCR, the TCRdb table keeps only in-frame clones and is missing some. The sample lists 200,000 to 250,000 clones, over 70% occurring once. The specimen sequenced was peripheral blood. These receptors all stem from a woman aged 70-85 years with acute or convalescent COVID-19. The CDR3 runs from the conserved cysteine through the conserved F or W. A D gene is named only where the DNA matches it firmly. The size of a clone is reported for some rows only, either as once, few or many, or as a class for expanded clones.

d_call j_call clone_size v_call cdr3_aa cdr3_nt
- TRBJ1-2 - TRBV4-1 CASRQPRQYYGYTF TGCGCCAGCAGACAACCTCGACAGTACTATGGCTACACCTTC
TRBD2 TRBJ2-3 - TRBV5-1 CASSIRTSGAPGPQYF TGCGCCAGCAGCATAAGGACTAGCGGGGCCCCCGGGCCGCAGTATTTT
TRBD1 TRBJ2-2 - TRBV29-1 CSAETGFRTGELFF TGCAGCGCTGAGACAGGGTTTCGCACCGGGGAGCTGTTTTTT
- TRBJ2-7 - TRBV11-3 CASSLYPGYEQYF TGTGCCAGCAGCTTATATCCCGGCTACGAGCAGTACTTC
- TRBJ2-3 - TRBV11-3 CASSSPLGGDTQYF TGTGCCAGCAGCTCCCCGCTAGGAGGGGATACGCAGTATTTT
TRBD1 TRBJ1-4 - TRBV4-2 CASSQEPGQGNEKLFF TGTGCCAGCAGCCAAGAGCCGGGACAGGGGAATGAAAAACTGTTTTTT
TRBD2 TRBJ2-1 - TRBV18 CASSPSPLARQFF TGTGCCAGCTCACCCTCTCCACTAGCGCGGCAGTTCTTC
TRBD1 TRBJ2-5 - TRBV3-1/TRBV3-2 CASSHPDRAGETQYF TGTGCCAGCAGCCACCCAGACAGGGCAGGAGAGACCCAGTACTTC
- TRBJ2-3 once TRBV19 CASSVQGIADTQYF TGTGCCAGTAGTGTCCAGGGGATCGCAGATACGCAGTATTTT
TRBD2 TRBJ2-1 few TRBV29-1 CSVEGAGGSYNEQFF TGCAGCGTTGAAGGTGCGGGGGGCTCCTACAATGAGCAGTTCTTC
- TRBJ1-5 - TRBV6-1 CASSEASRNQPQHF TGTGCCAGCAGTGAAGCATCTCGCAATCAGCCCCAGCATTTT
- TRBJ1-2 - TRBV9 CASSVEGRASYGYTF TGTGCCAGCAGCGTAGAGGGCAGGGCCTCCTATGGCTACACCTTC
- TRBJ2-3 - TRBV7-9 CASSLAGGSTDTQYF TGTGCCAGCAGCTTAGCGGGGGGAAGCACAGATACGCAGTATTTT
- TRBJ2-5 - TRBV12-3/TRBV12-4 CASKTGYQETQYF TGTGCCAGCAAGACGGGGTACCAAGAGACCCAGTACTTC
TRBD2 TRBJ2-5 - TRBV5-1 CASSLRLAGGLETQYF TGCGCCAGCAGCCTTCGACTAGCGGGGGGGCTAGAGACCCAGTACTTC
- TRBJ2-6 - TRBV15 CATSRDLRVSGANVLTF TGTGCCACCAGCAGAGATCTACGAGTTTCAGGGGCCAACGTCCTGACTTTC
TRBD2 TRBJ2-3 - TRBV18 CASSSRLASTDTQYF TGTGCCAGCTCATCCAGACTAGCGTCCACAGATACGCAGTATTTT